The clone carrying this T cell receptor beta chain turned up a few times. This sample was taken from a study of sequential checkpoint blockade in melanoma. Study information: Patients were randomized 1:1 to nivolumab-then-ipilimumab or ipilimumab-then-nivolumab first-line. Each arm's sequence ended with maintenance nivolumab.

TCRdb keeps only in-frame clones here, not all; method: immunoSEQ multiplex PCR. The data contain roughly 5,200 clones, about 70% of them singletons. The V and J ends lost 4 bases and 3 bases, in that order; junction bases with no gene match: 3. The CDR3 extends over 15 amino acids. Per the germline V gene, CDR1 is MNHEY and CDR2 is SMNVEV (reference sequence). Specified treatment: randomized to nivolumab then ipilimumab (arm A) or the reverse (arm B). None of the patients previously received DNA-damaging chemotherapy. From thawed PBMCs, live CD3+CD8+ cells negative for CD19 and CD56 were sorted. The TCR sequence derives from a human donor with melanoma. The sample here was CD8+ T cells sorted from blood (inferred from file names), taken from a patient given nivolumab and ipilimumab in sequence. The chain is built from TRBV27 and TRBJ2-3; 11 bases fit TRBD2. The CDR3 protein is CASSSRTSGTDTQYF. The CDR3 nucleotides are TGTGCCAGCAGTTCTCGGACTAGCGGGACAGATACGCAGTATTTT.